This T cell receptor beta chain stems from a study of monozygotic twins with inflammatory bowel disease. The study's findings and limits: No separation of different T cell subtypes was possible.

TCRdb re-called the 5' RACE reads and shows each CDR3 protein once, DNA omitted. This sample's clone table lists approximately 160,000 distinct CDR3 sequences. As for this clonotype: Antigen unknown.

For every donor, one blood sample of 2 to 2.5 ml was drawn. Whole blood without T cell sorting served as the source of isolated total RNA. CDR3 length equals 14 residues. CDR1 and CDR2 from the germline V gene are SEHNR and FQNEAQ (reference sequence). The clonotype comes from a human donor with ulcerative colitis or Crohn's disease, or a healthy co-twin of an affected twin (not recorded which). Specimen: blood. The rearrangement uses TRBV7-9 and TRBJ2-7. The CDR3 reads CASSLARDFYEQYF.